A single sample gave rise to the 27 T cell receptor beta chains below, sequenced in a study of CD8+ T cells in alopecia areata. RNA was isolated and reverse transcribed to cDNA, the sequencing template. This table comes from immunoSEQ multiplex PCR, and its TCRdb copy is limited to in-frame clones, with some not included. In the table there are some 170,000 clones, 65% to 75% of which are singletons. The sample here was CD8+ T cells sorted from blood, taken at week 0. Receptors were obtained from a human donor with alopecia areata.

This chain links TRBV4-1 with TRBJ2-3, with 11 nucleotides matching TRBD1. Germline CDR1 and CDR2: MGHRA and YSYEKL. The CDR3 contains 15 residues. V shed 3 bases, J shed 3 bases, and the junction held 2 bases outside the gene matches. The CDR3 coding sequence is TGCGCCAGCAGCCACCGGGACAGGGGGACAGATACGCAGTATTTT. It encodes CASSHRDRGTDTQYF.

The chain joins TRBV5-1 to TRBJ2-3; D not resolved. V lost 0 bases and J lost 5, with 13 bases in between. CDR1 and CDR2 from the germline V gene are SGHRS and YFSETQ. The CDR3 consists of 15 residues. CDR3 nucleotides: TGCGCCAGCAGCTTGGCGGCCACACGGAGAGATACGCAGTATTTT. It is translated as CASSLAATRRDTQYF.

A word on this clone: A junction end diverges from the germline sequence, so it may reflect a read error. The genes are TRBV11-2 and TRBJ2-3; 8 positions agree with TRBD2. Germline lookup yields CDR1 SGHAT and CDR2 FQNNGV. The CDR3 runs 16 residues. CDR3 amino acids: CASRDLIWTSRDTQYF. CDR3 in DNA: TGTGCCAGCAGGGATCTCATATGGACTAGCAGAGATACGCAGTATTTT.

This rearrangement joins TRBV5-6 to TRBJ1-1; 7 bases are shared with TRBD1. Germline values: CDR1 SGHDT, CDR2 YYEEEE. CDR3 size: 14 residues. The V and J ends lost 8 bases and 1 base, in that order; junction bases with no gene match: 8. The CDR3 DNA reads TGTGCCAGTTCCCCGACAGGGACGAACACTGAAGCTTTCTTT. Protein sequence: CASSPTGTNTEAFF.

This chain links TRBV29-1 with TRBJ2-2; tentatively, D is TRBD1 or TRBD2 (5 bases each). The CDR3 has 14 amino acids. The V gene's germline CDR1 is SQVTM and CDR2 ANQGSEA. Trimming pared 5 bases from V and 2 bases from J, leaving 12 bases between. CDR3 coding DNA: TGCAGCGTTCCGGGGACCTTCAACACCGGGGAGCTGTTTTTT. Translation: CSVPGTFNTGELFF.

The V gene is TRBV19, the J gene TRBJ1-1; D gene uncertain. CDR1 is LNHDA and CDR2 is SQIVND in the germline V gene (reference sequence). The CDR3 is 12 amino acids. The V and J ends lost 5 bases and 2 bases respectively, with 6 bases between them. For the CDR3, the DNA is TGTGCCAGTAGTGACCAAAACACTGAAGCTTTCTTT. Residues: CASSDQNTEAFF.

V usage is TRBV23-1 and J usage is TRBJ1-2; TRBD1 agrees at 7 bases. TRBV23-1 belongs to the ORF category, with a function that is uncertain. V was pared by 3 bases and J by 8 bases, with 6 bases of the junction left unmatched. This CDR3 comprises 13 residues. The DNA of the CDR3 is TGCGCCAGCAGTCATGGGCAGGGGGTGGGCTACACCTTC. It translates to CASSHGQGVGYTF.

This clone was observed once. The chain joins TRBV27 to TRBJ1-1; 7 nucleotides match TRBD1. CDR1 and CDR2 from the germline V gene are MNHEY and SMNVEV (reference sequence). Unmatched junction bases numbered 8, after V lost 4 bases and J lost 3 bases. The CDR3 has 15 residues. CDR3 DNA sequence: TGTGCCAGCAGTTCCCACAGGGGAAGGGACACTGAAGCTTTCTTT. It specifies CASSSHRGRDTEAFF.

The chain uses TRBV10-3 and TRBJ2-2; the D gene is possibly TRBD2 (5 bases). CDR1 is ENHRY and CDR2 is SYGVKD in the germline V gene. This CDR3 is 12 amino acids long. V lost 6 bases and J 7 bases, leaving 9 bases between the germline ends. The chain's CDR3 is CAIRLGSGELFF. The CDR3 DNA is TGTGCCATCAGACTAGGTAGCGGGGAGCTGTTTTTT.

The chain employs TRBV30 and TRBJ1-2, with D perhaps TRBD1 (5 bases). From germline, CDR1 is GTSNPN and CDR2 SVGIG (reference sequence). The V gene lost 2 bases and the J gene lost 5 bases, with 9 bases spanning the gap. This CDR3 comprises 12 residues. CDR3 residues: CAWSSGGYGYTF. CDR3 coding DNA: TGTGCCTGGAGTTCCGGGGGATATGGCTACACCTTC.

The V gene is TRBV30, the J gene TRBJ2-5; no firm D call. Germline V CDR1 and CDR2: GTSNPN, SVGIG (reference sequence). V lost 0 bases and J lost 1, with 15 bases in between. The CDR3 has 16 amino acids. For the CDR3, the DNA is TGTGCCTGGAGTGTACTGGGGTCCGGTACCCAAGAGACCCAGTACTTC. It yields the protein CAWSVLGSGTQETQYF.

This clone was seen only once. The gene calls are TRBV4-1 and TRBJ2-3; perhaps D is TRBD1 or TRBD2 (5 bases each). V was clipped by 3 bases and J by 2 bases, with 12 bases between them. The CDR3 is 15 amino acids. The germline gives CDR1 MGHRA, CDR2 YSYEKL. CDR3 protein: CASSHRDLPTDTQYF. CDR3 DNA: TGCGCCAGCAGCCACCGGGACCTCCCCACAGATACGCAGTATTTT.

This clone was observed a handful of times. The rearrangement uses TRBV2 and TRBJ1-2, with D uncertain. The V end was cut by 4 bases, the J end by 0 bases, with 3 bases between. This CDR3 comprises 12 residues. Germline V gene lookup returns CDR1 SNHLY and CDR2 FYNNEI. The CDR3, as DNA: TGTGCCAGCAGTGGCGCTAACTATGGCTACACCTTC. Protein: CASSGANYGYTF.

The rearrangement joins TRBV5-6 to TRBJ2-1, with D possibly matching TRBD1 (5 bases). This CDR3 region has 16 residues. CDR1 and CDR2 from the germline V gene are SGHDT and YYEEEE. V lost 4 bases to trimming and J lost 4 bases, with 18 bases between them. CDR3 sequence: CASSQVGARGYNEQFF. CDR3 bases: TGTGCCAGCAGCCAGGTTGGGGCCCGTGGGTACAATGAGCAGTTCTTC.

This clone occurred a few times. J is TRBJ2-7 and V is TRBV5-4, with TRBD2 matching 11 bases. V trimming: 1 base; J trimming: 5 bases; junction bases outside the gene matches: 5. This CDR3 has 15 residues. Germline CDR1 and CDR2: SGHNT and YYREEE (reference sequence). The chain's CDR3 is CASSLPGTSGNEQYF. In nucleotides, the CDR3 is TGTGCCAGCAGCTTGCCTGGGACTAGCGGTAACGAGCAGTACTTC.

The V call is TRBV11-3, the J call TRBJ2-7; tentative D call: TRBD1 (6 bases). The CDR3 has 12 residues. CDR1 and CDR2 from the germline V gene are SGHNT and YENEEA. V was cut by 8 bases and J by 6 bases, with 14 bases left in between. The CDR3 here is CASFQGTVEQYF. The CDR3, as DNA: TGTGCCAGCTTCCAGGGGACGGTCGAGCAGTACTTC.

The chain recombines TRBV7-9 with TRBJ2-7, with 8 bases identical to TRBD1. Germline lookup yields CDR1 SEHNR and CDR2 FQNEAQ (reference sequence). The CDR3 sequence is 15 residues long. With V trimmed by 5 bases and J by 3 bases, 9 bases remained unmatched. The CDR3 spells CASSPPGQVDYEQYF. In DNA, the CDR3 is TGTGCCAGCAGCCCTCCGGGACAGGTAGACTACGAGCAGTACTTC.

This rearrangement joins TRBV29-1 to TRBJ2-1, with D uncertain. CDR1 is SQVTM and CDR2 is ANQGSEA in the germline V gene. The CDR3 consists of 11 residues. The ends were cut back, 5 bases at V and 5 bases at J, with 7 bases in the middle. As DNA, the CDR3 is TGCAGCGTTCGTAAAGACAATGAGCAGTTCTTC. Translated: CSVRKDNEQFF.

This chain links TRBV29-1 with TRBJ1-4; D uncertain. The germline gives CDR1 SQVTM, CDR2 ANQGSEA. The CDR3 has 15 residues. The V end lost 0 bases, the J end lost 5 bases, and 13 bases lay between the germline ends. The CDR3 is CSVEDPVLGNEKLFF. In DNA form, the CDR3 reads TGCAGCGTTGAAGATCCGGTCTTAGGGAATGAAAAACTGTTTTTT.

The chain carries TRBV4-1 and TRBJ1-2; TRBD1 is a possible D gene (6 bases). Between the trimmed V and J ends, which lost 0 bases and 3 bases, there was a span of 14 bases. The CDR3 sequence is 16 residues long. Germline values: CDR1 MGHRA, CDR2 YSYEKL. The DNA of the CDR3 is TGCGCCAGCAGCCAAGATCAAGGGGGAGGGTACTATGGCTACACCTTC. This encodes CASSQDQGGGYYGYTF.

This clone has only a few counts. This chain links TRBV4-1 with TRBJ2-1, with D perhaps TRBD1 (6 bases). The CDR3 spans 15 residues. Trimming took off 1 base at V and 3 bases at J, with 10 bases between the two ends. The germline V gene encodes CDR1 MGHRA and CDR2 YSYEKL. Written as DNA, the CDR3 is TGCGCCAGCAGCCAAGCCAGGGGTCGCTACAATGAGCAGTTCTTC. Protein product: CASSQARGRYNEQFF.

This clone was detected only a few times. This chain links TRBV7-9 with TRBJ1-1; D uncertain. V shed 4 bases and J shed 5 bases, with 17 bases lying between them. In germline, CDR1 is SEHNR, CDR2 FQNEAQ (reference sequence). The CDR3 totals 15 residues. CDR3 coding DNA: TGTGCCAGCAGCTCGCCTCGGAGGGTAGGGACTGAAGCTTTCTTT. Translated: CASSSPRRVGTEAFF.

The chain employs TRBV7-8 and TRBJ1-2, with 7 bases that match TRBD1. Per the germline V gene, CDR1 is SGHVS and CDR2 is FQNEAQ. V dropped 4 bases and J dropped 3; count of bases not matched to a gene: 17. This CDR3 contains 18 residues. CDR3 residues: CASSWEVPTGAVDYGYTF. CDR3 nucleotides: TGTGCCAGCAGCTGGGAGGTACCCACAGGGGCCGTAGACTATGGCTACACCTTC.

This rearrangement joins TRBV30 to TRBJ2-5; the D gene is possibly TRBD2 (7 bases). The CDR3 is 16 residues long. Germline V gene lookup returns CDR1 GTSNPN and CDR2 SVGIG (reference sequence). V lost 1 base and J 4 bases, leaving 19 bases between the germline ends. The CDR3 region is CAWSARGGARRETQYF. For the CDR3, the DNA is TGTGCCTGGAGTGCCCGAGGGGGGGCCAGGCGAGAGACCCAGTACTTC.

This rearrangement joins TRBV6-5 to TRBJ1-4, with 7 bases lining up with TRBD1. CDR3 length: 14 residues. Germline assignment: CDR1 MNHEY and CDR2 SVGAGI. V shed 5 bases, J shed 7 bases, and the junction held 7 bases outside the gene matches. The CDR3 nucleotides are TGTGCCAGCAGTCAAGGACAGGCGGTTGAAAAACTGTTTTTT. It is translated as CASSQGQAVEKLFF.

The chain joins TRBV19 to TRBJ1-5; D remains unclear. V was pared by 7 bases and J by 2 bases, with 21 bases between. Looked up from germline, CDR1 is LNHDA and CDR2 is SQIVND (reference sequence). The CDR3 is 17 residues long. The CDR3 protein is CASTNGPLPRGNQPQHF. The CDR3 region has the DNA TGTGCCAGTACAAACGGGCCTCTACCCCGGGGCAATCAGCCCCAGCATTTT.

This clone appeared a few times. The chain is built from TRBV29-1 and TRBJ1-1; D gene unclear. V was clipped by 3 bases and J by 0 bases, with 11 bases between them. In germline, CDR1 is SQVTM, CDR2 ANQGSEA. The CDR3 extends over 14 amino acids. CDR3 sequence (DNA): TGCAGCGTTGATACTCCTGACTTGAACACTGAAGCTTTCTTT. Residues: CSVDTPDLNTEAFF.